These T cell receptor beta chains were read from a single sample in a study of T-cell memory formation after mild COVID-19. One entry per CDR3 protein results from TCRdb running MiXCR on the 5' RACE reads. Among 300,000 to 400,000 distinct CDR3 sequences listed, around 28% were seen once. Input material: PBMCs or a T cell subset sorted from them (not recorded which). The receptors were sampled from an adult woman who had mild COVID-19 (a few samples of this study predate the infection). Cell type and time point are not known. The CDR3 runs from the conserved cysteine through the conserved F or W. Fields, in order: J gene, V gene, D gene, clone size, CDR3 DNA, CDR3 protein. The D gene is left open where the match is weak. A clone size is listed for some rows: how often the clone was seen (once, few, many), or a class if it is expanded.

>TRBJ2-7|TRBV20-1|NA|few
TGCAGTGCTTCCCCGGGAACCCATTACGAGCAGTACTTC
CSASPGTHYEQYF
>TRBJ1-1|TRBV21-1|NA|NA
TGTGCCAGCCTTGGACAGGGACCGGGGGCTTTCTTT
CASLGQGPGAFF
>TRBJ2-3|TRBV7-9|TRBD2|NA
TGTGCCAGCAGCCATACTAGCGGGACTACAGATACGCAGTATTTT
CASSHTSGTTDTQYF
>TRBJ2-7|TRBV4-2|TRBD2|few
TGTGCCAGCAGCCAAGAAGGGACTAGCGTGGTCTACGAGCAGTACTTC
CASSQEGTSVVYEQYF
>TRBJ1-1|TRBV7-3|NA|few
TGTGCCAGCAGCTCCGGCGGGGGGATCCCGAGTGAAGCTTTCTTT
CASSSGGGIPSEAFF
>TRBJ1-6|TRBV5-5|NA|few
TGTGCCAGCAGCTTTGATATCAGAAGAGATAATTCACCCCTCCACTTT
CASSFDIRRDNSPLHF
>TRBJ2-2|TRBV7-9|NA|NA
TGTGCCAGCAGCTCCCGAAGGAGGACGGGGCTTGGGGCCGGGGAGCTGTTTTTT
CASSSRRRTGLGAGELFF
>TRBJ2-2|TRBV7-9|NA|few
TGTGCCAGCAGCTCTCGAGATACCCGGGAGCTGTTTTTT
CASSSRDTRELFF
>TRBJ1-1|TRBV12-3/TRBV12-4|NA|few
TGTGCCAGCAGTTTGGTATCCGAGGAGGCTTTCTTT
CASSLVSEEAFF
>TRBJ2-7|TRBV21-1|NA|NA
TGTGCCAGCAGCCTTTCTCCCCGCGGGACAGTGCCCTACGAGCAGTACTTC
CASSLSPRGTVPYEQYF
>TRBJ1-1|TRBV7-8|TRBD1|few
TGTGCCAGCAGCGGGCAGGGGGGGGTAACTGAAGCTTTCTTT
CASSGQGGVTEAFF